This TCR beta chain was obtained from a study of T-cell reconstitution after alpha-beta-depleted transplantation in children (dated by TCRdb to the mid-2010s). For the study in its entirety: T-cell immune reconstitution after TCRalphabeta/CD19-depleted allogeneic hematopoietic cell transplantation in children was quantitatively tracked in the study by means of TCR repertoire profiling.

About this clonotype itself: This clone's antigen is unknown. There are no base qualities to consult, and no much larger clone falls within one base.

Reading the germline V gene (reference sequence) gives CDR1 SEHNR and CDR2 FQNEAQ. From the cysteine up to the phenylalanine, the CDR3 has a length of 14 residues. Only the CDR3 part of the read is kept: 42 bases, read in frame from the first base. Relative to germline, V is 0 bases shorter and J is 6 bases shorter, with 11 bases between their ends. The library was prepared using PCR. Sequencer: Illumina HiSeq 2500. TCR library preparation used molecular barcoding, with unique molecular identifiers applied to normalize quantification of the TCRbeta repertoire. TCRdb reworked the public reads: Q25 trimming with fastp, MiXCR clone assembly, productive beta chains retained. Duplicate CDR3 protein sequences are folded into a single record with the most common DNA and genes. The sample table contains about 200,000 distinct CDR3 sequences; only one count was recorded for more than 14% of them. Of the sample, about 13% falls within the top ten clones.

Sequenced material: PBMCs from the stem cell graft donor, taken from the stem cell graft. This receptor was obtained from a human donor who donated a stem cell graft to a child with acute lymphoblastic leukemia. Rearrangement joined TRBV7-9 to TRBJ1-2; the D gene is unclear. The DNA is TGTGCCAGCAGCTTAGCAGGTTTTGTGGATGGCTACACCTTC. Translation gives CASSLAGFVDGYTF.